This TCR beta chain was found in a study of monozygotic twins with inflammatory bowel disease. For each CDR3 protein, TCRdb gives one entry from its re-call of the 5' RACE reads, without DNA. The sample has fewer than 400,000 distinct CDR3 sequences. Germline V gives CDR1 SGHVS, CDR2 FNYEAQ. The CDR3 consists of 14 residues. Comments on this clonotype: Antigen unknown.

Study findings and constraints: Findings did not support one strong IBD-associated signal or clonotype.

This rearrangement joins TRBV7-6 to TRBJ1-5; TCRdb's D call of TRBD1 is untestable without DNA. The receptor comes from a human donor with ulcerative colitis or Crohn's disease, or a healthy co-twin of an affected twin (not recorded which). The sample was blood. Here the CDR3 reads CASSLGTGAGAQHF.